A selection of T cell receptor beta chains follows, all from one sample in a study of beta chain features in type 1 diabetes. Clones were sequenced by immunoSEQ multiplex PCR, and TCRdb holds only the in-frame ones, with some missing. Of approximately 400,000 clones in the sample, around 16% are singletons; the top ten hold under 0.02%. The sequencing input was naive CD4+ T cells from blood. These TCRs come from a woman aged 18-30 years in good health. Each CDR3 is given with its conserved first and last residue. The order of the fields is J gene, clone size, V gene, D gene, CDR3 DNA, CDR3 protein. A D gene is named only where the DNA matches it firmly. Size is stated for part of the rows, as once, few or many counts, or as a class when the clone is expanded.

J gene: TRBJ1-2
clone size: few
V gene: TRBV15
D gene: TRBD1
CDR3 DNA: TGTGCCACCAGCACTCAGACAGGGGGTGACTATGGCTACACCTTC
CDR3 protein: CATSTQTGGDYGYTF

J gene: TRBJ1-4
clone size: -
V gene: TRBV7-8
D gene: -
CDR3 DNA: TGTGCCAGCAGCTCGGGGATTAATGAAAAACTGTTTTTT
CDR3 protein: CASSSGINEKLFF

J gene: TRBJ1-2
clone size: -
V gene: TRBV28
D gene: -
CDR3 DNA: TGTGCCAGCAGCCTCCCCGTATTTAGCCATGGCTACACCTTC
CDR3 protein: CASSLPVFSHGYTF

J gene: TRBJ2-3
clone size: few
V gene: TRBV28
D gene: TRBD2
CDR3 DNA: TGTGCCAGCAGTTTGTCGGGACTAGCGGAGACCACAGATACGCAGTATTTT
CDR3 protein: CASSLSGLAETTDTQYF

J gene: TRBJ2-5
clone size: -
V gene: TRBV28
D gene: TRBD2
CDR3 DNA: TGTGCCAGCAGCCCGACTAGCGGGAGAAAGACCCAGTACTTC
CDR3 protein: CASSPTSGRKTQYF

J gene: TRBJ2-7
clone size: few
V gene: TRBV4-2
D gene: TRBD2
CDR3 DNA: TGTGCCAGCAGCCAAGAACGGCGGGGGGAGCAGTACTTC
CDR3 protein: CASSQERRGEQYF

J gene: TRBJ2-7
clone size: few
V gene: TRBV7-9
D gene: -
CDR3 DNA: TGTGCCAGCAGCCTATACAGGACAGTAGCCTCCGAAGAGCAGTACTTC
CDR3 protein: CASSLYRTVASEEQYF

J gene: TRBJ2-5
clone size: -
V gene: TRBV7-6
D gene: -
CDR3 DNA: TGTGCCAGCAGCTTTGGAACAGTGGCGGAGACCCAGTACTTC
CDR3 protein: CASSFGTVAETQYF

J gene: TRBJ1-2
clone size: -
V gene: TRBV27
D gene: -
CDR3 DNA: TGTGCCAGCAGTTTAGGGGCGGTTCCCGGCTATGGCTACACCTTC
CDR3 protein: CASSLGAVPGYGYTF

J gene: TRBJ2-7
clone size: few
V gene: TRBV19
D gene: -
CDR3 DNA: TGTGCCAGTAGTATAGCGGGAGAACGCTACGAGCAGTACTTC
CDR3 protein: CASSIAGERYEQYF

J gene: TRBJ1-1
clone size: -
V gene: TRBV27
D gene: TRBD1
CDR3 DNA: TGTGCCAGCAGGGGGACAGGGCGGACTGAAGCTTTCTTT
CDR3 protein: CASRGTGRTEAFF

J gene: TRBJ2-1
clone size: -
V gene: TRBV28
D gene: TRBD2
CDR3 DNA: TGTGCCAGCAGCCCGGGAGGTCTACTCAGTGGTGAGCAGTTCTTC
CDR3 protein: CASSPGGLLSGEQFF

J gene: TRBJ1-2
clone size: -
V gene: TRBV28
D gene: -
CDR3 DNA: TGTGCCAGCAGTTTGGAGGGGCCCTATGGCTACACCTTC
CDR3 protein: CASSLEGPYGYTF

J gene: TRBJ2-7
clone size: few
V gene: TRBV18
D gene: -
CDR3 DNA: TGTGCCAGCTCACCCGGACTGAATTCCTACGAGCAGTACTTC
CDR3 protein: CASSPGLNSYEQYF

J gene: TRBJ2-7
clone size: -
V gene: TRBV4-2
D gene: -
CDR3 DNA: TGTGCCAGCAGCCAAGCCCCAGTCTACGAGCAGTACTTC
CDR3 protein: CASSQAPVYEQYF

J gene: TRBJ2-5
clone size: few
V gene: TRBV5-1
D gene: -
CDR3 DNA: TGCGCCAGCAGCTTGGACCCTGTCGTGAGACAAGAGACCCAGTACTTC
CDR3 protein: CASSLDPVVRQETQYF

J gene: TRBJ2-1
clone size: -
V gene: TRBV27
D gene: -
CDR3 DNA: TGTGCCAGCAGTTTACGGCAGGACTACACGGAGCAGTTCTTC
CDR3 protein: CASSLRQDYTEQFF

J gene: TRBJ2-7
clone size: few
V gene: TRBV10-2
D gene: TRBD2
CDR3 DNA: TGCGCCAGCAGTGAGTCCGGCGGGAGGGCCTACGAGCAGTACTTC
CDR3 protein: CASSESGGRAYEQYF

J gene: TRBJ2-6
clone size: -
V gene: TRBV27
D gene: TRBD1
CDR3 DNA: TGTGCCAGCCTGGGACAGCGATACTCTGGGGCCAACGTCCTGACTTTC
CDR3 protein: CASLGQRYSGANVLTF

J gene: TRBJ1-2
clone size: -
V gene: TRBV7-2
D gene: -
CDR3 DNA: TGTGCCAGCAGCTTAGAAAGAGGGCCCTATGGCTACACCTTC
CDR3 protein: CASSLERGPYGYTF

J gene: TRBJ2-1
clone size: -
V gene: TRBV7-3
D gene: TRBD1
CDR3 DNA: TGTGCCAGCAGCTTGAGGGACAGATACAATGAGCAGTTCTTC
CDR3 protein: CASSLRDRYNEQFF

J gene: TRBJ2-7
clone size: -
V gene: TRBV30
D gene: TRBD2
CDR3 DNA: TGTGCCTGGACTCCGCTAGCGGGAGTCGACGAGCAGTACTTC
CDR3 protein: CAWTPLAGVDEQYF

J gene: TRBJ2-5
clone size: -
V gene: TRBV27
D gene: -
CDR3 DNA: TGTGCCAGCAGTTGGGCGGGAGAGACCCAGTACTTC
CDR3 protein: CASSWAGETQYF

J gene: TRBJ1-2
clone size: -
V gene: TRBV5-1
D gene: TRBD1
CDR3 DNA: TGCGCCAGCAGCCCGGGACAGAACTATGGCTACACCTTC
CDR3 protein: CASSPGQNYGYTF

J gene: TRBJ2-5
clone size: few
V gene: TRBV27
D gene: -
CDR3 DNA: TGTGCCAGCAGTTTATCTAGTGGCGGTAGAGCCGAGACCCAGTACTTC
CDR3 protein: CASSLSSGGRAETQYF

J gene: TRBJ2-1
clone size: few
V gene: TRBV29-1
D gene: TRBD2
CDR3 DNA: TGCAGCGTTGACTCCACCCCTAGCGGGGTCTACAATGAGCAGTTCTTC
CDR3 protein: CSVDSTPSGVYNEQFF

J gene: TRBJ2-3
clone size: -
V gene: TRBV29-1
D gene: TRBD2
CDR3 DNA: TGCAGCGTCCCCTACACTAGCGGGAGACCAGATACGCAGTATTTT
CDR3 protein: CSVPYTSGRPDTQYF

J gene: TRBJ2-5
clone size: few
V gene: TRBV7-6
D gene: -
CDR3 DNA: TGTGCCAGCAGCTTAGCCTATTCCCAAGAGACCCAGTACTTC
CDR3 protein: CASSLAYSQETQYF

J gene: TRBJ1-1
clone size: few
V gene: TRBV2
D gene: TRBD1
CDR3 DNA: TGTGCCAGCATTTCAAGGGGGCCAGAAGCTTTCTTT
CDR3 protein: CASISRGPEAFF

J gene: TRBJ2-1
clone size: few
V gene: TRBV29-1
D gene: -
CDR3 DNA: TGCAGCGTTCGGGGTTACGGTGAGCAGTTCTTC
CDR3 protein: CSVRGYGEQFF

J gene: TRBJ2-7
clone size: -
V gene: TRBV28
D gene: TRBD1
CDR3 DNA: TGTGCCAGCACCCCGGGACAGGGAAACTACGAGCAGTACTTC
CDR3 protein: CASTPGQGNYEQYF

J gene: TRBJ2-3
clone size: -
V gene: TRBV5-1
D gene: -
CDR3 DNA: TGCGCCAGCAGGTGGGGAGACACAGATACGCAGTATTTT
CDR3 protein: CASRWGDTDTQYF

J gene: TRBJ2-6
clone size: -
V gene: TRBV28
D gene: -
CDR3 DNA: TGTGCCAGCAGTTTAGTGCCCGGCTCTGGGGCCAACGTCCTGACTTTC
CDR3 protein: CASSLVPGSGANVLTF

J gene: TRBJ2-1
clone size: few
V gene: TRBV5-4
D gene: -
CDR3 DNA: TGTGCCAGCAGCTTGGAGGGACTTACCGCCAATGAGCAGTTCTTC
CDR3 protein: CASSLEGLTANEQFF

J gene: TRBJ1-5
clone size: few
V gene: TRBV7-9
D gene: -
CDR3 DNA: TGTGCCAGCAGCTTAGCGGCCCAGCCCCAGCATTTT
CDR3 protein: CASSLAAQPQHF

J gene: TRBJ1-4
clone size: few
V gene: TRBV28
D gene: -
CDR3 DNA: TGTGCCAGCAGGGACAGCCTCAATGAAAAACTGTTTTTT
CDR3 protein: CASRDSLNEKLFF

J gene: TRBJ1-2
clone size: -
V gene: TRBV18
D gene: -
CDR3 DNA: TGTGCCAGCGCGTCCGGGCCCAGCGGGGACTATGGCTACACCTTC
CDR3 protein: CASASGPSGDYGYTF

J gene: TRBJ2-7
clone size: few
V gene: TRBV30
D gene: -
CDR3 DNA: TGTGCCTGGAGCCGGGACACGGCCTACGAGCAGTACTTC
CDR3 protein: CAWSRDTAYEQYF

J gene: TRBJ2-3
clone size: -
V gene: TRBV29-1
D gene: TRBD1
CDR3 DNA: TGCAGCGGGGGACAGGGGGCGAGGGCAGATACGCAGTATTTT
CDR3 protein: CSGGQGARADTQYF

J gene: TRBJ2-3
clone size: -
V gene: TRBV5-4
D gene: -
CDR3 DNA: TGTGCCAGCAACACCGATCCGTCAGGGCCAGATACGCAGTATTTT
CDR3 protein: CASNTDPSGPDTQYF

J gene: TRBJ1-2
clone size: few
V gene: TRBV29-1
D gene: -
CDR3 DNA: TGCAGCGGCACCACACAGGACTATGGCTACACCTTC
CDR3 protein: CSGTTQDYGYTF

J gene: TRBJ2-7
clone size: few
V gene: TRBV28
D gene: -
CDR3 DNA: TGTGCCAGCAGTTTATCGTACAGAGCCTTCTACGAGCAGTACTTC
CDR3 protein: CASSLSYRAFYEQYF